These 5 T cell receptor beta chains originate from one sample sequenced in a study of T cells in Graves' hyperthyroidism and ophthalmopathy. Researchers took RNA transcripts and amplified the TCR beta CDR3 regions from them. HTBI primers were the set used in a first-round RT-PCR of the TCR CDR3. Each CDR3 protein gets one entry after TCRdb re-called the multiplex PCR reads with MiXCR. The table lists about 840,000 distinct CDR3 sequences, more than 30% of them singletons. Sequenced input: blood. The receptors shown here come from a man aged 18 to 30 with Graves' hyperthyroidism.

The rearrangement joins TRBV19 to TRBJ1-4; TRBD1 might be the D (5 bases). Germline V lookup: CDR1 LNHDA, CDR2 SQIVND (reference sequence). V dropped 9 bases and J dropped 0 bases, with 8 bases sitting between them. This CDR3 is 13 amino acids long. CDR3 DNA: TGTGCCAGCGGACAATCAACTAATGAAAAACTGTTTTTT. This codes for CASGQSTNEKLFF.

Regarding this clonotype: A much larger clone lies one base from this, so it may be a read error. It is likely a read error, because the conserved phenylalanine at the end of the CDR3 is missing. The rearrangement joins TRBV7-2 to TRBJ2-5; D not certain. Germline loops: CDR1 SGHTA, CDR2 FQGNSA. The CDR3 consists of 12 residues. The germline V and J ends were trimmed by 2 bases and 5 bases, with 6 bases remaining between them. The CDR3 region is CASSLRTETQYL. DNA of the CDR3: TGTGCCAGCAGCTTAAGGACCGAGACCCAGTACCTC.

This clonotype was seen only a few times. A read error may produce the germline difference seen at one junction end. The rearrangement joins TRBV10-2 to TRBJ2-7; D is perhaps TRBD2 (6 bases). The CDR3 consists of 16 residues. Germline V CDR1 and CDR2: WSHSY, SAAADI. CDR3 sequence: CASSSVIGGNSYEQYF. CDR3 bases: TGTGCCAGCAGCTCCGTCATTGGGGGGAACTCCTACGAGCAGTACTTC.

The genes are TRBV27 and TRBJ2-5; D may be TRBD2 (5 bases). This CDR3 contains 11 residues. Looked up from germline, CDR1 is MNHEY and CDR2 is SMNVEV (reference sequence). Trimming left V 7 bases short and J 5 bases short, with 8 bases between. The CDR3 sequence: CASNRGETQYF. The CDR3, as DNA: TGTGCCAGCAATCGAGGGGAGACCCAGTACTTC.

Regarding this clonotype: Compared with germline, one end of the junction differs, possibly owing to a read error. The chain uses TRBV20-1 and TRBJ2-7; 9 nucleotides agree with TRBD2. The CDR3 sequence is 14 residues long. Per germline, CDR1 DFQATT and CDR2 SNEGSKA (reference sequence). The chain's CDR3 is CSAETSGFSYKQYF. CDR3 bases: TGCAGTGCGGAGACTAGCGGCTTCTCCTACAAGCAGTACTTC.